The clone carrying this TCR beta chain has a handful of counts. As yet, its antigen is unknown. This record belongs to a study of identical twins. Study observations and caveats: High-abundance cord blood beta clonotypes had fewer insertions; memory repertoires showed none.

This CDR3 comprises 13 residues. The V gene's germline CDR1 is WSHSY and CDR2 SAAADI. V lost 5 bases and J 6 bases, leaving 13 bases between the germline ends. Template switching added a universal primer site, and cDNA bore unique molecular identifiers. TCRdb recomputed calls from the 5' RACE reads with MiXCR, one row per CDR3 protein. Of 450,000 to 600,000 distinct CDR3 sequences listed, 20% to 25% were seen once; the top ten hold approximately 0.49%. The same sample was also studied in work on yellow fever vaccine responses in identical twins.

The TCR originated in a young woman in good health. Sequencing was carried out using CD4+ T cells sorted from blood. The rearrangement links TRBV10-2 to TRBJ1-2, with D possibly TRBD1 on 6 matching bases. CDR3 DNA: TGCGCCAGCAGTTGGCAGGGGCAGGATGGCTACACCTTC. This gives the protein CASSWQGQDGYTF.